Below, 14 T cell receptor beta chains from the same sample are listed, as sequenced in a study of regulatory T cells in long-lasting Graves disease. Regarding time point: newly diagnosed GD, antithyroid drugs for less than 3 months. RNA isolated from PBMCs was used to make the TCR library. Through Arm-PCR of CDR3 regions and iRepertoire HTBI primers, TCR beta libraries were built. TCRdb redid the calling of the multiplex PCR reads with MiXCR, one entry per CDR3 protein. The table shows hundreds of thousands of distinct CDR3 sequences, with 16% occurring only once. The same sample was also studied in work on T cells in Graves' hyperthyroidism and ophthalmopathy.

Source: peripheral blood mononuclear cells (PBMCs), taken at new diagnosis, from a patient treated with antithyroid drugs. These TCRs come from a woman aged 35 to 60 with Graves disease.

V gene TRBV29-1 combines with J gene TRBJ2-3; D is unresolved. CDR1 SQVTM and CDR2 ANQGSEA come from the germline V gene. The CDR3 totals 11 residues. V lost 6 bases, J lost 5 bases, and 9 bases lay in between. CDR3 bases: TGCAGCGTCACCTGGGGAGATACGCAGTATTTT. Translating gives CSVTWGDTQYF.

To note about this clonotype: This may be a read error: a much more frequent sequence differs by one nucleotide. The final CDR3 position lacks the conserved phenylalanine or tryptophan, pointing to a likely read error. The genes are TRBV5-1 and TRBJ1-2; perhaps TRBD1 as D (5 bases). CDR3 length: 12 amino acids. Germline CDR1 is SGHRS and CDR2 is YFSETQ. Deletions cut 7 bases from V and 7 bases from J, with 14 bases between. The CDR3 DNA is TGCGCCAGCGGGACCGGGGCGCCTGGCTACACCCTC. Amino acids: CASGTGAPGYTL.

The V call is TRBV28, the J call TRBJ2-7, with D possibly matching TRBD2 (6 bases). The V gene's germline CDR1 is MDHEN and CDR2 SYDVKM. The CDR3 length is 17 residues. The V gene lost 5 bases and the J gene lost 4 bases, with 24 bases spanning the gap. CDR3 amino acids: CASSPQGGTSYGYEQYF. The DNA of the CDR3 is TGTGCCAGCAGTCCGCAGGGAGGCACCTCTTATGGTTACGAGCAGTACTTC.

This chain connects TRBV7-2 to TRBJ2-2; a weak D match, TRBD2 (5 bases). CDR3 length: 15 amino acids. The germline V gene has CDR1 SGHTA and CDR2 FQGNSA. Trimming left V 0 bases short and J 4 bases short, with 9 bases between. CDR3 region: CASSLASGSTGELFF. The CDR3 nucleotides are TGTGCCAGCAGCTTAGCGTCGGGGAGCACCGGGGAGCTGTTTTTT.

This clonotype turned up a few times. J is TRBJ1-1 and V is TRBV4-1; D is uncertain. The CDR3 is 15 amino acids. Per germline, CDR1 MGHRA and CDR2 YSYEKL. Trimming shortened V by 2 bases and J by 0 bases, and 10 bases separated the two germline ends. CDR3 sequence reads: CASSQLGGVNTEAFF. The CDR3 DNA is TGCGCCAGCAGCCAACTTGGTGGGGTGAACACTGAAGCTTTCTTT.

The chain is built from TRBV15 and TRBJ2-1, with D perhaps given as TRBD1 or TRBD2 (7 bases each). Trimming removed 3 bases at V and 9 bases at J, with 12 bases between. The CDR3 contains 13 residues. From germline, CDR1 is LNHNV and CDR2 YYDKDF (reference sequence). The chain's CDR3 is CATSRGRGGEQFF. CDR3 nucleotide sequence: TGTGCCACCAGCAGGGGCAGGGGGGGTGAGCAGTTCTTC.

Here the CDR3 reads CASSDDRGQFF. The CDR3 DNA sequence: TGTGCCAGCAGCGATGACAGGGGGCAGTTCTTC. V and J are TRBV12-3 or TRBV12-4 and TRBJ2-1; 8 nucleotides agree with TRBD1. V shed 6 bases and J 12 bases; nucleotides not matched to a gene: 4. The length of the CDR3 is 11 residues.

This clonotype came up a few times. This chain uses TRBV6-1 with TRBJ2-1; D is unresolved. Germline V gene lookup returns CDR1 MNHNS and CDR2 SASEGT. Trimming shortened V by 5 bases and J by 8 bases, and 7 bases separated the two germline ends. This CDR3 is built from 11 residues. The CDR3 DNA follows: TGTGCCAGCAGTACTGAGGATGAGCAGTTCTTC. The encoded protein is CASSTEDEQFF.

Written as DNA, the CDR3 is TGCGCCAGCAGCTTGGGACAGGGGAATAATTCACCCCTCCACTTT. Translation gives CASSLGQGNNSPLHF. The rearrangement uses TRBV5-1 and TRBJ1-6, with TRBD1 matching 8 bases. V dropped 0 bases and J dropped 5; count of bases not matched to a gene: 1. The CDR3 has 15 residues. Looked up from germline, CDR1 is SGHRS and CDR2 is YFSETQ.

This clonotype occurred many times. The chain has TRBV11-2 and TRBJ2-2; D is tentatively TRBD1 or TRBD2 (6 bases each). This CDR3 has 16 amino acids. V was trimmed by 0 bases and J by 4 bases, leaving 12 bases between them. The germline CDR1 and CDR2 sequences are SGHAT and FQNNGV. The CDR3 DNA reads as TGTGCCAGCAGCTTAGAGGGGGGCTTAATCACCGGGGAGCTGTTTTTT. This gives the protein CASSLEGGLITGELFF.

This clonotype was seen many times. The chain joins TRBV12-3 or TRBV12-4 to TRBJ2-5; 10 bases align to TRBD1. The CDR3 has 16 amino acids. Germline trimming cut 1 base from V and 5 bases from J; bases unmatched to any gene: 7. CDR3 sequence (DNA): TGTGCCAGCAGTTTAGTGGGGGACAGGGGTAAGGAGACCCAGTACTTC. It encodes CASSLVGDRGKETQYF.

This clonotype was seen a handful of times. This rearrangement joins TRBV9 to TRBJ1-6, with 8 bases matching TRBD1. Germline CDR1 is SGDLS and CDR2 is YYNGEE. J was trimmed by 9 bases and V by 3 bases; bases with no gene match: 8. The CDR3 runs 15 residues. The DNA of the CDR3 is TGTGCCAGCAGCGCCACAGACAGGGGTAGTTCACCCCTCCACTTT. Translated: CASSATDRGSSPLHF.

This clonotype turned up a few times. CDR3 sequence (DNA): TGCGCCAGCAGCCCTCCGGGAGGGGGACCGGGCTATGGCTACACCTTC. This translates into CASSPPGGGPGYGYTF. The V gene is TRBV4-1, the J gene TRBJ1-2, with a possible D match to TRBD1 (6 bases). V dropped 4 bases and J dropped 4 bases, with 19 bases sitting between them. Germline V gene data show CDR1 as MGHRA and CDR2 as YSYEKL. The CDR3 spans 16 residues.

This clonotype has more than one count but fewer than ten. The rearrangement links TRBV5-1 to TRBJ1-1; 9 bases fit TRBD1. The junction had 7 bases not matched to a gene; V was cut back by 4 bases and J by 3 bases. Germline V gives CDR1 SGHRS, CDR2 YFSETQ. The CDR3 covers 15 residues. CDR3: CASSGDRAGDTEAFF. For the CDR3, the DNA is TGCGCCAGCAGCGGGGACAGGGCCGGGGACACTGAAGCTTTCTTT.